Sequencing of this T cell receptor beta chain was carried out in a study of CD8 T cells in Susac syndrome (dated by TCRdb to 2018 to 2020). Study-wide context: Among the Susac syndrome patients who were sequenced, clinically active disease was present in 5 or 6 and clinical remission was observed in about eight. At the time of blood withdrawal, Susac syndrome patients were either therapy-naive, taking corticosteroids (with some also receiving IVIg), or on IVIg alone. Repertoire sequencing was used to test whether CD8+ T cell activation and differentiation in Susac syndrome was antigen driven. What the work shows at the level of the full study, not this receptor alone: The number of individuals in the TCR sequencing and HLA analysis was recognized as being relatively small. In patients with Susac syndrome, the CD4+ T cell repertoire showed no detectable clonal expansion.

The junction shows trimming of 3 bases on V and 6 bases on J, and the gene matches do not reach 10 bases of it. The germline V gene gives CDR1 as KGHSH and CDR2 as LQKENI. Counted from cysteine to phenylalanine, this CDR3 has 15 amino acids. Kept here is only the CDR3 DNA, which spans 45 bases and is read in frame from base 1. Peripheral blood CD8+ and CD4+ T cells from healthy donors, Susac syndrome patients and multiple sclerosis patients were profiled using high-throughput TCR beta sequencing. Recently defined diagnostic criteria for definite or probable disease were met by the Susac syndrome patients. CD8+ TEMRA cells were enriched by FACS, while bulk CD8+ and CD4+ T cells were purified by magnetic negative isolation. Blood was drawn into EDTA tubes, processed within 24 hours, and PBMCs were isolated by density gradient centrifugation. PBMCs destined for TCR sequencing were cryopreserved in liquid nitrogen and later thawed in a 37 °C water bath. Purity of sorted or isolated CD4+, CD8+ and CD8+ TEMRA cells was at least 90%.

RNA was extracted with the RNeasy kit and 0.5 to 1 ug was reverse transcribed using random hexamers. TCR beta CDR3 regions were amplified with the immunoSEQ multiplex PCR assay covering 54 Vbeta and 13 Jbeta segments. To correct PCR amplification bias, a synthetic template baseline was used for both primer optimization and computational correction. From the authors' description of their analysis: Reads were annotated to V, D and J genes per IMGT and analyzed with immunoSEQ Analyzer, keeping only productive sequences. Clonality was computed as one minus Shannon entropy normalized by log2 of the number of productive unique sequences. For each patient and control, public and private clones were evaluated among the 100 most prevalent clones. A clone was defined as Susac-specific if it was absent from the healthy and MS cohorts, from over a thousand published viral clones and from other ImmuneACCESS disease sequences. The public sequencing data were trimmed at Q25 with fastp and processed into clonotypes with MiXCR by TCRdb, which kept only in-frame beta chains. A single entry per CDR3 protein holds the most common genes and DNA from its merged rows. TCRdb's processing, not the authors', yielded these V and J calls. This sample comprises fewer than 200,000 distinct CDR3 sequences, 94% of them detected only once. The ten largest account for 0.12% of the sample.

Turning to this clonotype: Its specific antigen is unknown. Base qualities are missing; no much larger clone stands one base away.

Here the chain combines TRBV18 and TRBJ1-2, with 7 bases matching TRBD1. The TCR was taken from a human donor with Susac syndrome. Sample: CD4+ T cells from PBMCs. The CDR3 corresponds to CASSPPEGALNGYTF. The DNA sequence follows: TGTGCCAGCTCACCCCCGGAGGGGGCGCTGAATGGCTACACCTTC.